A selection of T cell receptor beta chains follows, all from one sample in a study of T cell changes during pregnancy in multiple sclerosis. Sequencing was performed with immunoSEQ multiplex PCR; in TCRdb, only in-frame clones are kept and a portion is missing. Counted here are under 50,000 clones, approximately 92% occurring once; the ten biggest clones make up under 30%. The sequencing used CD8+ T cells from peripheral blood mononuclear cells, collected before pregnancy. The receptors derive from a female donor with multiple sclerosis, enrolled in a pregnancy study. Both conserved end residues are part of each CDR3. The D gene is left open where the match is weak. Not every row has a clone size; where given, it reads once, few, many or a size class.

>TRBD1|16|-|TRBJ1-2|TRBV4-2
TGTGCCAGCAGCACCCGGGACAGCGGTACGAACTATGGCTACACCTTC
CASSTRDSGTNYGYTF
>-|13|-|TRBJ2-3|TRBV7-9
TGTGCCAGCAGCGCGAGGTTAGCAGATACGCAGTATTTT
CASSARLADTQYF
>-|12|-|TRBJ1-2|TRBV5-4
TGTGCCAGCAGGGGATATGTGGGGCCTCCCTCCTTC
CASRGYVGPPSF
>-|16|-|TRBJ2-1|TRBV7-6
TGTGCCAGCAGCTTAGAGGCGGTCGGGGCCTACAATGAGCAGTTCTTC
CASSLEAVGAYNEQFF
>TRBD2|17|-|TRBJ2-4|TRBV5-6
TGTGCCAGCAGCTTGGTAGGTTTCGGGAGGGCCAAAAACATTCAGTACTTC
CASSLVGFGRAKNIQYF
>TRBD1|16|-|TRBJ2-2|TRBV10-3
TGTGCCATCAGTGACGGGGGACAGGTCTCCACCGGGGAGCTGTTTTTT
CAISDGGQVSTGELFF
>TRBD1|15|once|TRBJ1-1|TRBV5-1
TGCGCCAGCAGCTTATCTGGACAGGGGGTTGACGAAGCTTTCTTT
CASSLSGQGVDEAFF
>TRBD1|14|few|TRBJ2-7|TRBV15
TGTGCCACCAGCGGGGGACAGCCTGCCTACGAGCAGTACTTC
CATSGGQPAYEQYF
>TRBD1|15|-|TRBJ1-1|TRBV25-1
TGTGCCAGCAGTGACTCGGGACAGGGGGCAAGTGAAGCTTTCTTT
CASSDSGQGASEAFF
>-|14|-|TRBJ1-1|TRBV9
TGTGCCAGCAGCGGGGGGGGCACGAACACTGAAGCTTTCTTT
CASSGGGTNTEAFF
>TRBD1|15|-|TRBJ2-1|TRBV13
TGTGCCAGCAGCTTAGGCAGGGGGCGAAGTGATGAGCAGTTCTTC
CASSLGRGRSDEQFF
>-|15|-|TRBJ1-5|TRBV27
TGTGCCAGCAGTTTATCAGGGGATCCGGGTCAGCCCCAGCATTTT
CASSLSGDPGQPQHF
>-|14|-|TRBJ1-6|TRBV2
TGTGCCAGCAGTGAGGCAGTCTATAATTCACCCCTCCACTTT
CASSEAVYNSPLHF
>TRBD1|13|-|TRBJ1-1|TRBV29-1
TGCAGCGGCACAGGGGGCGGTTACACTGAAGCTTTCTTT
CSGTGGGYTEAFF
>TRBD1|14|once|TRBJ2-7|TRBV19
TGTGCCAGTAGTATCAAGGGGGCCTTCTACGAGCAGTACTTC
CASSIKGAFYEQYF
>TRBD1|16|-|TRBJ1-2|TRBV9
TGTGCCAGCAGCGTAGAGAGCAGGGGGCGCGGACTCCGCTACACCTTC
CASSVESRGRGLRYTF
>TRBD1|12|-|TRBJ1-2|TRBV6-1
TGTGCCAGCGGGGACAGGGGCCATGGCTACACCTTC
CASGDRGHGYTF
>-|14|-|TRBJ1-1|TRBV27
TGTGCCAGCAGTTCGCAGGTAGCGGGCTTCGAGGCTTTCTTT
CASSSQVAGFEAFF
>TRBD2|16|-|TRBJ2-7|TRBV28
TGTGCCAGCAGCCGACCCATGACTAGCGTCTCCTACGAGCAGTACTTC
CASSRPMTSVSYEQYF
>-|16|once|TRBJ2-1|TRBV7-9
TGTGCCAGCAGCTTTACGGGACAAAGCTCCTACAATGAGCAGTTCTTC
CASSFTGQSSYNEQFF
>TRBD2|14|-|TRBJ2-7|TRBV6-1
TGTGCCAGCAGTGCGCTAGCGGGGGCCTACGAGCAGTACTTC
CASSALAGAYEQYF
>TRBD1|15|-|TRBJ1-2|TRBV18
TGTGCCAGCTCACCAGGCAGGGGGTTCCACTATGGCTACACCTTC
CASSPGRGFHYGYTF
>-|13|-|TRBJ1-2|TRBV7-6
TGTGCCAGCAGCCCATACAGGGATGGGGGCTACACCTTC
CASSPYRDGGYTF
>TRBD2|12|-|TRBJ2-1|TRBV2
TGTGCCAGCAGGGGGAGGGCCAATGAGCAGTTCTTC
CASRGRANEQFF
>TRBD1|15|-|TRBJ1-6|TRBV27
TGTGCCAGCAGTACCAGGGGGCGAGGCAATTCACCCCTCCACTTT
CASSTRGRGNSPLHF
>TRBD2|17|-|TRBJ2-1|TRBV19
TGTGCCAGTTTTCCGCGGACTAGCGGGGGGGCATACAATGAGCAGTTCTTC
CASFPRTSGGAYNEQFF
>TRBD1|14|-|TRBJ1-1|TRBV7-8
TGTGCCAGCAGCTCGACAGGGGGGAACACTGAAGCTTTCTTT
CASSSTGGNTEAFF
>TRBD1|16|-|TRBJ1-2|TRBV23-1
TGCGCCACCGTGAGGACCGAGACAGGGGGGAACTATGGCTACACCTTC
CATVRTETGGNYGYTF
>TRBD1|15|-|TRBJ1-1|TRBV13
TGTGCCAGCAGCACTCTGACAGGGGCAAGGACTGAAGCTTTCTTT
CASSTLTGARTEAFF
>TRBD1|15|-|TRBJ1-1|TRBV5-1
TGCGCCAGCAGCGGAAGGACAGGGAAGAACACTGAAGCTTTCTTT
CASSGRTGKNTEAFF
>TRBD1|13|-|TRBJ2-1|TRBV19
TGTGCCAGCGGTACAGGGGGTTACAATGAGCAGTTCTTC
CASGTGGYNEQFF
>TRBD1|15|-|TRBJ2-1|TRBV7-9
TGTGCCAGCAGCTTTGGGACAGGGGGAAGAGCTGAGCAGTTCTTC
CASSFGTGGRAEQFF
>-|13|few|TRBJ1-2|TRBV27
TGTGCCAGCAGTTTAACGTCAGGGGATGGCTACACCTTC
CASSLTSGDGYTF
>-|16|-|TRBJ1-1|TRBV28
TGTGCCAGCAGCCAACCCCTCCGGACTGCAGACACTGAAGCTTTCTTT
CASSQPLRTADTEAFF
>TRBD1|14|-|TRBJ2-7|TRBV7-9
TGTGCCAGCAGCCCGGACAGGGTTCCCTACGAGCAGTACTTC
CASSPDRVPYEQYF
>TRBD1|16|-|TRBJ2-1|TRBV7-3
TGTGCCAGCAGCCCGGGACAGGGAGTATCCTACAATGAGCAGTTCTTC
CASSPGQGVSYNEQFF
>-|14|-|TRBJ2-6|TRBV27
TGTGCCAGCAGGCCTCGAGCTGGGGCCAACGTCCTGACTTTC
CASRPRAGANVLTF
>-|15|-|TRBJ2-3|TRBV19
TGTGCCAGTAGTATAGGGGCAGGGCTCACAGATACGCAGTATTTT
CASSIGAGLTDTQYF
>TRBD2|15|-|TRBJ2-3|TRBV7-2
TGTGCCAGCAGAAACGGACTAGCGGGGGATGATACGCAGTATTTT
CASRNGLAGDDTQYF
>-|13|-|TRBJ2-1|TRBV11-2
TGTGCCAGCAGCTTAGTGGGCAGGGTAGAGCAGTTCTTC
CASSLVGRVEQFF
>TRBD2|15|-|TRBJ2-5|TRBV25-1
TGTGCCAGCAGTGCAACTAGCGGGAGTTGGGAGACCCAGTACTTC
CASSATSGSWETQYF
>-|15|-|TRBJ1-5|TRBV2
TGTGCCAGCGTGGAGGCGGGAGGGGGCAATCAGCCCCAGCATTTT
CASVEAGGGNQPQHF
>-|15|-|TRBJ1-1|TRBV27
TGTGCCAGCAGCCCCAGTTTGGCAGTGAACACTGAAGCTTTCTTT
CASSPSLAVNTEAFF
>-|13|-|TRBJ1-1|TRBV28
TGTGCCAGCAGTTTCGTGTTGAACACTGAAGCTTTCTTT
CASSFVLNTEAFF
>-|14|-|TRBJ2-2|TRBV6-6
TGTGCCAGCAGTTACATAATATCCACCGGGGAGCTGTTTTTT
CASSYIISTGELFF
>-|13|once|TRBJ2-3|TRBV9
TGTGCCAGCAGCGTAGGGGGAGAAGATACGCAGTATTTT
CASSVGGEDTQYF
>TRBD1|16|-|TRBJ1-2|TRBV6-6
TGTGCCAGCAGTTTTCAACACAGGGGCACTAGGTTTCGCTACACCTTC
CASSFQHRGTRFRYTF
>-|16|-|TRBJ1-4|TRBV27
TGTGCCAGCAAAGGGCAGGCGGGCCTCGGGGATGAAAAACTGTTTTTT
CASKGQAGLGDEKLFF
>TRBD2|18|-|TRBJ2-1|TRBV14
TGTGCCAGCAGCCAAGGAAGCGGGGGACTAAGCTCCTACAATGAGCAGTTCTTC
CASSQGSGGLSSYNEQFF
>TRBD2|15|once|TRBJ2-7|TRBV5-6
TGTGCCAGCAGCTTGGGGACTAGCGGGGTTTACGAGCAGTACTTC
CASSLGTSGVYEQYF
>TRBD2|16|-|TRBJ2-3|TRBV28
TGTGCCAGCAGTTTATGGACTAGCGCTAGCACAGATACGCAGTATTTT
CASSLWTSASTDTQYF
>-|14|-|TRBJ1-3|TRBV28
TGTGCCAGCAGTTCACGGGGGATTGGAAACACCATATATTTT
CASSSRGIGNTIYF
>-|12|-|TRBJ1-3|TRBV7-9
TGTGCCAGCAGCCTCGACAGGAACACCATATATTTT
CASSLDRNTIYF
>-|14|-|TRBJ2-7|TRBV7-9
TGTGCCAGCAGCACGAACTCAGGGGCCGACGAGCAGTACTTC
CASSTNSGADEQYF
>-|14|-|TRBJ2-7|TRBV27
TGTGCCAGCAGCCCCTCACAGATCGGGGTCGAGCAGTACTTC
CASSPSQIGVEQYF
>-|10|-|TRBJ1-1|TRBV29-1
TGCAGCGTCACAACAGGGGAAGCTTTCTTT
CSVTTGEAFF
>TRBD2|18|-|TRBJ2-5|TRBV10-3
TGTGCCATCAGTGAGTCCCGGGAGCTAGCGGGGGGGCAGGAGACCCAGTACTTC
CAISESRELAGGQETQYF